The clone carrying this TCR beta chain was observed many times. This sample was included in a study of T-cell reconstitution after alpha-beta-depleted transplantation in children. The germline gives CDR1 MDHEN, CDR2 SYDVKM. The CDR3 has 20 residues. V lost 4 bases, J lost 5 bases, and 13 bases stayed unmatched. It was with unique molecular identifiers that the TCRbeta library was prepared. One entry per CDR3 protein results from TCRdb running MiXCR on the PCR reads. The sample holds 120,000 to 150,000 distinct CDR3 sequences, around 10% seen once. The input for sequencing was PBMCs, mostly from graft donor cells, taken 180 days after TCRalphabeta/CD19-depleted stem cell transplant. The chain recombines TRBV28 with TRBJ2-2; 16 nucleotides agree with TRBD2. This clonotype was obtained from a female patient aged 2 to 10 who had a stem cell transplant for congenital amegakaryocytic thrombocytopenia, so the T cells may come from the graft donor. DNA of the CDR3: TGTGCCAGCAGTTCTTTCCCCGGGACTAGCGGGAGGGCGTGGACCGGGGAGCTGTTTTTT. Translation gives CASSSFPGTSGRAWTGELFF.